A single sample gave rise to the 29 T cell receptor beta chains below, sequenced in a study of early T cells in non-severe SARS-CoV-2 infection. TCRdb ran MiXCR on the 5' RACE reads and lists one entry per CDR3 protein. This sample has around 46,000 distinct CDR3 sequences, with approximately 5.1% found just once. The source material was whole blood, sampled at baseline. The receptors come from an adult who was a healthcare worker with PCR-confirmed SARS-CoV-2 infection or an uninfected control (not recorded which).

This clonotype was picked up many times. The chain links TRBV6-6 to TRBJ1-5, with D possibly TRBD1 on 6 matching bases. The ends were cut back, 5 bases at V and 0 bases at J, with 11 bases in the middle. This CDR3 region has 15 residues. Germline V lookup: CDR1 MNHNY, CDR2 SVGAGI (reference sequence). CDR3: CASSRRQDSNQPQHF. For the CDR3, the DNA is TGTGCCAGCAGTCGCCGACAGGATAGCAATCAGCCCCAGCATTTT.

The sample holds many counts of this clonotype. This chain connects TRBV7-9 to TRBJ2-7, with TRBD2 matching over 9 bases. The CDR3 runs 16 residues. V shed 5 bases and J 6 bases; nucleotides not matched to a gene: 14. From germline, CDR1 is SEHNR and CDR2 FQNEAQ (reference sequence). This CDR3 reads CASSPVEAGGPFEQYF. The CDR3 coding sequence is TGTGCCAGCAGCCCAGTGGAGGCGGGAGGGCCGTTCGAGCAGTACTTC.

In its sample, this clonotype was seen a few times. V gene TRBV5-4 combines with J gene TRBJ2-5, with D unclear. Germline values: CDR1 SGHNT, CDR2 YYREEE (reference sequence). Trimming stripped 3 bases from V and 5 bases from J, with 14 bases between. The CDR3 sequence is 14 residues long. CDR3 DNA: TGTGCCAGCAGCTCGCCCGCGCCTGCCGAGACCCAGTACTTC. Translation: CASSSPAPAETQYF.

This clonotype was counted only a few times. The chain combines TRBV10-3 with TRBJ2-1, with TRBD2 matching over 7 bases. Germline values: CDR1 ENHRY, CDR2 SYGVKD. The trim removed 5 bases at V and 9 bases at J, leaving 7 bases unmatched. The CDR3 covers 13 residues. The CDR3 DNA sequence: TGTGCCATCAGTCCGACTAGCCACGGTGAGCAGTTCTTC. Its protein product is CAISPTSHGEQFF.

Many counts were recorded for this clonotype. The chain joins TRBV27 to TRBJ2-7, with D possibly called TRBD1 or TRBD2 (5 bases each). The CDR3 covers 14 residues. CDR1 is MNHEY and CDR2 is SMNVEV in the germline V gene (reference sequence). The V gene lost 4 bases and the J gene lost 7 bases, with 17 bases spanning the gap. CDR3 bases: TGTGCCAGCAGTTCCAAACACGGGACGAGGGAGCAGTACTTC. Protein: CASSSKHGTREQYF.

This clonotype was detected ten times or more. For the CDR3, the DNA is TGTGCCAGCAAACGGCAGCCCTATGGCTACACCTTC. Translation: CASKRQPYGYTF. J is TRBJ1-2 and V is TRBV6-4, with unresolved D. Germline V lookup: CDR1 MRHNA, CDR2 SNTAGT. V was shortened by 7 bases and J by 4 bases, with 10 bases between the two germline ends. This CDR3 has 12 amino acids.

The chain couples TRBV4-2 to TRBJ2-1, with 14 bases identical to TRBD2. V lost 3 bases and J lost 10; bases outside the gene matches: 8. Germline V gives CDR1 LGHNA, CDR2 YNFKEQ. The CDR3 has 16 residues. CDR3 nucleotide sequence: TGTGCCAGCAGCCACTCCGGGACTAGCGGGAGTCAGGAGCAGTTCTTC. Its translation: CASSHSGTSGSQEQFF.

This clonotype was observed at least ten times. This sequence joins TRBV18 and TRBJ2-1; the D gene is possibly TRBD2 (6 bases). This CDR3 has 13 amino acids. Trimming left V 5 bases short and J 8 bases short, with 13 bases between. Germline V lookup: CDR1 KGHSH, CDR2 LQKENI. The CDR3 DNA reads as TGTGCCAGCTCATCTCGGGAGACCTATGAGCAGTTCTTC. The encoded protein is CASSSRETYEQFF.

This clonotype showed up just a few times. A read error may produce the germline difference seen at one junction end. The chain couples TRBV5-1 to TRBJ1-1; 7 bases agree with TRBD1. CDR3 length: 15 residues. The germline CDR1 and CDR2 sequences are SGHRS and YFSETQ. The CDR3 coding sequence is TGCGCCAGCAGCTTGGAAGGCAGGGGGAACGCTGAAGCTTTCTTT. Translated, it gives CASSLEGRGNAEAFF.

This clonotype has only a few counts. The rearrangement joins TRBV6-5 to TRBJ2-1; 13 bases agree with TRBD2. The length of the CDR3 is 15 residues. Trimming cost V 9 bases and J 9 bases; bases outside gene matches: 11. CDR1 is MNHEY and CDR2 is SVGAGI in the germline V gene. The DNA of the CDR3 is TGTGCCAGTCGCCTTGGACTAGCGGGAGTAACTGAGCAGTTCTTC. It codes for CASRLGLAGVTEQFF.

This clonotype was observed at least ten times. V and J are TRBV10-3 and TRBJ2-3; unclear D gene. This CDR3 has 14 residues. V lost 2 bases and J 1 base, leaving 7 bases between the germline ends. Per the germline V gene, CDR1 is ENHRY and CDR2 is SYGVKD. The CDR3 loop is CAISERQGTDTQYF. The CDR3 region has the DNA TGTGCCATCAGTGAGCGGCAGGGCACAGATACGCAGTATTTT.

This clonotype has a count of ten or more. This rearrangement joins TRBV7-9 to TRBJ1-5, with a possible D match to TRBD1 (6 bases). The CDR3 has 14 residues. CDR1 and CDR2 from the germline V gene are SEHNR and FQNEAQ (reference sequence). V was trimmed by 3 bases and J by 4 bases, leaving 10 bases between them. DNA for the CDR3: TGTGCCAGCAGCTTGGCAGGACAGAATCAGCCCCAGCATTTT. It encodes CASSLAGQNQPQHF.

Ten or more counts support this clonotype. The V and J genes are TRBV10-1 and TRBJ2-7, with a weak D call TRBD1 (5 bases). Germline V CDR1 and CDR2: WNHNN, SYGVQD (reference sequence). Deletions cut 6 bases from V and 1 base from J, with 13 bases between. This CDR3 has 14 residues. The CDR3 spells CASREDTTSYEQYF. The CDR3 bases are TGCGCCAGCAGAGAGGACACAACGTCCTACGAGCAGTACTTC.

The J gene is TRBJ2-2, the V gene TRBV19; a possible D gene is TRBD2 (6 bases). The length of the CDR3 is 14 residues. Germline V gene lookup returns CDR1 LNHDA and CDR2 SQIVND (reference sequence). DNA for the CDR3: TGTGCGGGCGCGGACGGAGCGGGCACCGGGGAGCTGTTTTTT. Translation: CAGADGAGTGELFF.

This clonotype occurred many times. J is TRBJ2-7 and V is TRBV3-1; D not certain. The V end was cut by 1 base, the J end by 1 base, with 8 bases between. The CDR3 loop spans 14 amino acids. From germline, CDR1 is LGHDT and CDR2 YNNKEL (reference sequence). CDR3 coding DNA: TGTGCCAGCAGCCAAGGGGAAAGATCCTACGAGCAGTACTTC. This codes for CASSQGERSYEQYF.

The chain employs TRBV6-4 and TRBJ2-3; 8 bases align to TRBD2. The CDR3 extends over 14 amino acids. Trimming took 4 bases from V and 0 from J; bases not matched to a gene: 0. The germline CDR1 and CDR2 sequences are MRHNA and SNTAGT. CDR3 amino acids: CASSASGSTDTQYF. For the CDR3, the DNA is TGTGCCAGCAGTGCTAGCGGGAGCACAGATACGCAGTATTTT.

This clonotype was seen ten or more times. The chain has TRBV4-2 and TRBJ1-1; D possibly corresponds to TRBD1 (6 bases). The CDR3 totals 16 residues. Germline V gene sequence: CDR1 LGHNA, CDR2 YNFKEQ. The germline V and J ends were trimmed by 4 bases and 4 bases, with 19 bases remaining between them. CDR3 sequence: CASSPYPDSLLTEAFF. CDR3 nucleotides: TGTGCCAGCAGCCCTTACCCGGACAGCTTGCTCACTGAAGCTTTCTTT.

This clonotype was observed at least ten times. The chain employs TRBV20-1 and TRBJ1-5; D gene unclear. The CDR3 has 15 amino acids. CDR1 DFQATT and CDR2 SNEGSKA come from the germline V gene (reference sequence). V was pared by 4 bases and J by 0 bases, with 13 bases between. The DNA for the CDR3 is TGCAGTGCTACCGATCAGATTTATAGCAATCAGCCCCAGCATTTT. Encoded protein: CSATDQIYSNQPQHF.

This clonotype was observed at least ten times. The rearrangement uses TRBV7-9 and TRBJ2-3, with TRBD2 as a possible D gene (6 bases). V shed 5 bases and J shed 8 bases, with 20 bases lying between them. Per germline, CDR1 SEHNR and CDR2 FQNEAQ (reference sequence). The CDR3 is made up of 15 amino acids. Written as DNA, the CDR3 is TGTGCCAGCAGCCCGGGACTCCACACTGATAGTACGCAGTATTTT. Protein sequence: CASSPGLHTDSTQYF. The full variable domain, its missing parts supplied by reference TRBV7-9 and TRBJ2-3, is DTGVSQNPRHKITKRGQNVTFRCDPISEHNRLYWYRQTLGQGPEFLTYFQNEAQLEKSRLLSDRFSAERPKGSFSTLEIQRTEQGDSAMYLCASSPGLHTDSTQYFGPGTRLTVL.

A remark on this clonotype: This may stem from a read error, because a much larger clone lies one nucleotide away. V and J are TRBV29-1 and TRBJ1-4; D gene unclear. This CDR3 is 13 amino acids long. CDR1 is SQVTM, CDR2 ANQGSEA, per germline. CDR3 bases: TGCAGCATTGAAGACGCGGAGGATGGAAAACTGTTTTTT. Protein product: CSIEDAEDGKLFF.

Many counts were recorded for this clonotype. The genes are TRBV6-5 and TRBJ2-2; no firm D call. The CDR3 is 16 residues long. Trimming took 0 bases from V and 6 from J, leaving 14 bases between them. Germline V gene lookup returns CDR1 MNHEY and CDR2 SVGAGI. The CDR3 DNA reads TGTGCCAGCAGTTACTCGGACCACCTGCTGTCCGGGGAGCTGTTTTTT. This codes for CASSYSDHLLSGELFF.

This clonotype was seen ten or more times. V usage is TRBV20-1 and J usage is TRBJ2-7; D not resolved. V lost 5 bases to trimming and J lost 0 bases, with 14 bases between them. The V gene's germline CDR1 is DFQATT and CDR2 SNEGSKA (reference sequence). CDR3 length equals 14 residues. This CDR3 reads CSAAPNWPSYEQYF. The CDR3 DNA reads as TGCAGTGCTGCCCCAAACTGGCCCTCCTACGAGCAGTACTTC.

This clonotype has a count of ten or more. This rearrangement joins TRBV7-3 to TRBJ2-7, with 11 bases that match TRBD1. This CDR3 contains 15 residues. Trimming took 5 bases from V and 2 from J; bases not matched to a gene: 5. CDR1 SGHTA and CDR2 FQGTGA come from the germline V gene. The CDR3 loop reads CASSTGTGGTYEQYF. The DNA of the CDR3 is TGTGCCAGCAGCACCGGGACAGGGGGTACCTACGAGCAGTACTTC.

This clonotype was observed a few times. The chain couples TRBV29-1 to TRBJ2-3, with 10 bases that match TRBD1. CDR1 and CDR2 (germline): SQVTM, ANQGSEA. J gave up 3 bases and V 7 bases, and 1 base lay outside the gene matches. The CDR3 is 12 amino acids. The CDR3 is CSGQGATDTQYF. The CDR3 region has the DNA TGCAGCGGACAGGGGGCGACAGATACGCAGTATTTT.

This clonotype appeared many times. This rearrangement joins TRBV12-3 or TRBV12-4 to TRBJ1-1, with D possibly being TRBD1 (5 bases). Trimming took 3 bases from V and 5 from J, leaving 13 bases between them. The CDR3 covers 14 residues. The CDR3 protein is CASSFRGGETEAFF. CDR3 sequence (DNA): TGTGCCAGCAGTTTCCGCGGGGGGGAGACTGAAGCTTTCTTT.

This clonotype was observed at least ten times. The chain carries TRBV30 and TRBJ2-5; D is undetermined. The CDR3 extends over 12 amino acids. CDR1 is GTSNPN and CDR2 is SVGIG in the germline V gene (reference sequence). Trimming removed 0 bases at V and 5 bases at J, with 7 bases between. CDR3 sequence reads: CAWSVRKETQYF. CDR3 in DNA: TGTGCCTGGAGTGTACGGAAGGAGACCCAGTACTTC.

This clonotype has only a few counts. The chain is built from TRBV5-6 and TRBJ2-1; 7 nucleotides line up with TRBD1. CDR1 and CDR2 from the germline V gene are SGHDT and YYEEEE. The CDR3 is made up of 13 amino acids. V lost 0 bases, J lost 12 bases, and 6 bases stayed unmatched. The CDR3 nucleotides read TGTGCCAGCAGCTTGGAGGGGACAGCGAGGCAGTTCTTC. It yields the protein CASSLEGTARQFF.

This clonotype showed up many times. The chain's CDR3 is CASSEPDRGPEDTQYF. The CDR3, as DNA: TGTGCCAGCAGTGAACCGGACAGGGGGCCGGAAGATACGCAGTATTTT. This sequence joins TRBV7-9 and TRBJ2-3, with TRBD1 matching 11 bases. V was pared by 6 bases and J by 5 bases, with 10 bases of the junction left unmatched. Per germline, CDR1 SEHNR and CDR2 FQNEAQ (reference sequence). CDR3 length: 16 residues.

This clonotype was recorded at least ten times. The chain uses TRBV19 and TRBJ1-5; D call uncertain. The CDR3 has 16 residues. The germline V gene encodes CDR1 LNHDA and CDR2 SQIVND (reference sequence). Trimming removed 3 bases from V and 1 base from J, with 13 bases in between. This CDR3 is CASSIGGGGSNQPQHF. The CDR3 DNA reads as TGTGCCAGTAGTATCGGCGGCGGAGGCAGCAATCAGCCCCAGCATTTT.